A selection of T cell receptor beta chains follows, all from one sample in a study of T cell responses to AZD1222 COVID-19 vaccine. Produced via immunoSEQ multiplex PCR; TCRdb's table is partial and in-frame only. The sample lists about 92,000 clones, roughly 90% occurring once. The specimen comprised peripheral blood, sampled on day 0 of AZD1222 vaccination. Source of these receptors: an adult in good health. CDR3s include the opening cysteine and the closing phenylalanine or tryptophan. A D gene is named only where the DNA matches it firmly. The size field is filled for only some rows; it gives once, few, many or a size class.

j_call v_call clone_size d_call cdr3_length cdr3_nt cdr3_aa
TRBJ2-2 TRBV24-1 - - 16 TGTGCCACCAGTGATGGTCCGGGACATGGGGACGGGGAGCTGTTTTTT CATSDGPGHGDGELFF
TRBJ2-7 TRBV5-4 - TRBD2 16 TGTGCCAGCAGCCCCGAGGGGCGCAGCGGGATAAGGGAGCAGTACTTC CASSPEGRSGIREQYF
TRBJ1-5 TRBV6-5 - - 14 TGTGCCAGCAAAAACAGCCAGAGCAATCAGCCCCAGCATTTT CASKNSQSNQPQHF
TRBJ1-2 TRBV5-1 - TRBD1 14 TGCGCCAGCAGCTTGGACGGGACAGGGAATGGCTACACCTTC CASSLDGTGNGYTF
TRBJ1-2 TRBV5-4 - - 15 TGTGCCAGCAGCTTGGTTGGGGTAGCTAACTATGGCTACACCTTC CASSLVGVANYGYTF
TRBJ2-3 TRBV9 - - 16 TGTGCCAGCAGCGTAGGATCCAAGCCTGGCACAGATACGCAGTATTTT CASSVGSKPGTDTQYF
TRBJ2-1 TRBV28 - - 15 TGTGCCAGCAGCGCAGGGGGGGGTTCCTACAATGAGCAGTTCTTC CASSAGGGSYNEQFF
TRBJ2-2 TRBV2 - TRBD2 15 TGTGCCAGCAGGAGGGGACTATCGAACACCGGGGAGCTGTTTTTT CASRRGLSNTGELFF
TRBJ2-3 TRBV5-4 - - 14 TGTGCCAGCAGCTGGGGGGGCCGTACAGATACGCAGTATTTT CASSWGGRTDTQYF
TRBJ2-4 TRBV7-8 - TRBD1 16 TGTGCCAGCAGCTTAGAAGACAGGGGGCGAAGAAACATTCAGTACTTC CASSLEDRGRRNIQYF
TRBJ2-7 TRBV7-8 - - 13 TGTGCCAGCAGCTTAGGCGGGTCCCACGAGCAGTACTTC CASSLGGSHEQYF
TRBJ1-5 TRBV27 - TRBD1 15 TGTGCCAGCGCCTCCCCGGGACAGGGGACTCAGCCCCAGCATTTT CASASPGQGTQPQHF
TRBJ1-2 TRBV19 - TRBD1 16 TGTGCCAGTAGTTTAACGCCACAGGGGTCCAACTATGGCTACACCTTC CASSLTPQGSNYGYTF
TRBJ2-6 TRBV7-9 - - 15 TGTGCCAGCAGCCGAGGACAGACGGGGGCCAACGTCCTGACTTTC CASSRGQTGANVLTF
TRBJ1-4 TRBV6-6 - TRBD1 15 TGTGCCAGCAGTGACCACGGGACAGCGAATGAAAAACTGTTTTTT CASSDHGTANEKLFF
TRBJ1-2 TRBV7-9 few - 14 TGTGCCAGCAGCTTAGCCGGGGCGTTGGATGGCTACACCTTC CASSLAGALDGYTF
TRBJ1-5 TRBV18 - TRBD1 16 TGTGCCAGCTCAACTCGACAGGGCAATGGCAATCAGCCCCAGCATTTT CASSTRQGNGNQPQHF
TRBJ2-2 TRBV27 - - 18 TGTGCCAGCAGTTTCGGCACAGCGAGGGGTAGGAACACCGGGGAGCTGTTTTTT CASSFGTARGRNTGELFF
TRBJ2-1 TRBV5-1 - - 13 TGCGCCAGCAGCTTGGGGCGAAGCAATGAGCAGTTCTTC CASSLGRSNEQFF
TRBJ1-5 TRBV27 few - 14 TGTGCCAGCATGCACCACGCAAGTAATCAGCCCCAGCATTTT CASMHHASNQPQHF
TRBJ2-2 TRBV27 - - 14 TGTGCCAGCAGTTTAGGCCTTTACACCGGGGAGCTGTTTTTT CASSLGLYTGELFF
TRBJ2-5 TRBV27 - - 13 TGTGCCAGCAGTTTATCGGCCGCGGAGACCCAGTACTTC CASSLSAAETQYF
TRBJ2-5 TRBV3-1/TRBV3-2 - - 15 TGTGCCAGCAGCCAAGTCGAGGGCCCAGCGGAGACCCAGTACTTC CASSQVEGPAETQYF
TRBJ2-3 TRBV3-1/TRBV3-2 - - 16 TGTGCCAGCAGCCATATGATGTCAGGAAACACAGATACGCAGTATTTT CASSHMMSGNTDTQYF
TRBJ1-2 TRBV7-2 - - 12 TGTGCCAGCAGCCCTTTACTCCCTGGCTACACCTTC CASSPLLPGYTF
TRBJ1-1 TRBV6-5 - - 14 TGTGCCAGCAGCCCCGGGGGGGGGAACACTGAAGCTTTCTTT CASSPGGGNTEAFF
TRBJ1-6 TRBV7-8 - TRBD1 13 TGTGCCTCCACCCACAGGGGGCATTCACCCCTCCACTTT CASTHRGHSPLHF
TRBJ1-4 TRBV25-1 - TRBD1 14 TGTGCCAGCAGTGACCGGGACAGGGGGGGAAAACTGTTTTTT CASSDRDRGGKLFF
TRBJ2-1 TRBV5-8 once TRBD1 15 TGTGCCAGCAGCCATGGGACAGCAGGGAACAATGAGCAGTTCTTC CASSHGTAGNNEQFF
TRBJ2-7 TRBV24-1 - - 13 TGTGCCACCAGTGATTCCCCCCGCTACGAGCAGTACTTC CATSDSPRYEQYF
TRBJ1-5 TRBV6-6 - TRBD1 15 TGTGCCAGCAGTTTCGGGACAGGCCTCAATCAGCCCCAGCATTTT CASSFGTGLNQPQHF
TRBJ2-7 TRBV28 - - 11 TGTGCCAGCAGTCCAGGGTACGAGCAGTACTTC CASSPGYEQYF
TRBJ1-5 TRBV5-5 - - 17 TGTGCCAGCAGCTTGCCGGGGCCCCCCTATAGCAATCAGCCCCAGCATTTT CASSLPGPPYSNQPQHF